This T cell receptor beta chain came from a study of T cell changes during pregnancy in multiple sclerosis. This clone was counted a single time. Losses at the gene ends were 6 bases for V and 4 bases for J; bases not matched to a gene: 9. Per germline, CDR1 MDHEN and CDR2 SYDVKM. The CDR3 has 16 residues. TCRdb's copy holds only in-frame clones and misses some; the assay was immunoSEQ multiplex PCR. Of some 100,000 clones in the sample, around 94% were seen once. This sequence joins TRBV28 and TRBJ2-1; 10 bases are shared with TRBD1. The sequenced sample was peripheral blood, obtained in the second trimester of pregnancy. The clonotype comes from a female donor with multiple sclerosis, enrolled in a pregnancy study. DNA for the CDR3: TGTGCCAGCAGACTAACCGGGACAGGGGTGTACAATGAGCAGTTCTTC. The encoded protein is CASRLTGTGVYNEQFF.